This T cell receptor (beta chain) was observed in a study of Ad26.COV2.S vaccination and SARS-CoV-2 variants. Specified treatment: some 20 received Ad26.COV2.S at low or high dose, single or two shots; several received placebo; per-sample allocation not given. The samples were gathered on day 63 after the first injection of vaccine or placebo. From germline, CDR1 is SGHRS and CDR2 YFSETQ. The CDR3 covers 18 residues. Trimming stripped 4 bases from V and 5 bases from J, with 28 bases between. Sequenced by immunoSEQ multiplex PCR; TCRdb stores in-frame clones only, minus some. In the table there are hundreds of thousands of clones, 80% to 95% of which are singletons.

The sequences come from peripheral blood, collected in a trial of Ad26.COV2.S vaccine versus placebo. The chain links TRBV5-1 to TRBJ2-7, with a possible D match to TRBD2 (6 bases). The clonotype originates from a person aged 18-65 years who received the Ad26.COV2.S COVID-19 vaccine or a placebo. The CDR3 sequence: CASSLLTGGAGGMHEQYF. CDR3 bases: TGCGCCAGCAGCCTCCTTACTGGTGGGGCCGGAGGGATGCACGAGCAGTACTTC.